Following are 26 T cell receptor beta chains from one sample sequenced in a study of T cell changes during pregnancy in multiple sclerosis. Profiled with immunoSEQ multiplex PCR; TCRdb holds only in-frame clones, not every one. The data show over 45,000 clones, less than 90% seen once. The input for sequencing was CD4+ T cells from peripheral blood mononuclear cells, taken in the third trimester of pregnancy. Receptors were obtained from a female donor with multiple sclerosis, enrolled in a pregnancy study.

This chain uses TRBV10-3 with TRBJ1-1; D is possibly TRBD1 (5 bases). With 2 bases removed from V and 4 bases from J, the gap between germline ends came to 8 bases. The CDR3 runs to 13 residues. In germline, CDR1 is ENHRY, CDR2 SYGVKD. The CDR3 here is CAISEGRGTEAFF. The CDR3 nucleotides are TGTGCCATCAGTGAGGGTAGGGGCACTGAAGCTTTCTTT.

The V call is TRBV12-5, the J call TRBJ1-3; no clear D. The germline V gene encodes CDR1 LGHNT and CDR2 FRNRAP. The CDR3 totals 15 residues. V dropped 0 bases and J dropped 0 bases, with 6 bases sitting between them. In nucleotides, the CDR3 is TGTGCTAGTGGTTTGGTGTCGGGCTCTGGAAACACCATATATTTT. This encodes CASGLVSGSGNTIYF. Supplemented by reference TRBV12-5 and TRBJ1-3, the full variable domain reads DARVTQTPRHKVTEMGQEVTMRCQPILGHNTVFWYRQTMMQGLELLAYFRNRAPLDDSGMPKDRFSAEMPDATLATLKIQPSEPRDSAVYFCASGLVSGSGNTIYFGEGSWLTVV.

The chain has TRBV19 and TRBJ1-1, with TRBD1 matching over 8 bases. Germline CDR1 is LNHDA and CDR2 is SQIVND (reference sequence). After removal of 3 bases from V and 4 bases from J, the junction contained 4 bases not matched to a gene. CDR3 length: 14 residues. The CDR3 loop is CASSIQGASTEAFF. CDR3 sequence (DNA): TGTGCCAGTAGTATTCAGGGGGCTAGCACTGAAGCTTTCTTT. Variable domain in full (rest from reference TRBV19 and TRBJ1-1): DGGITQSPKYLFRKEGQNVTLSCEQNLNHDAMYWYRQDPGQGLRLIYYSQIVNDFQKGDIAEGYSVSREKKESFPLTVTSAQKNPTAFYLCASSIQGASTEAFFGQGTRLTVV.

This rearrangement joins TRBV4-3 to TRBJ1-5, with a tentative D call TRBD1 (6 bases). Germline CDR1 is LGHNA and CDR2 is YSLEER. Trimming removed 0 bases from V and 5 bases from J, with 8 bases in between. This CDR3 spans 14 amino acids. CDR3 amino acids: CASSQESGDQPQHF. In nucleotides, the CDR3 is TGCGCCAGCAGCCAAGAATCAGGGGATCAGCCCCAGCATTTT.

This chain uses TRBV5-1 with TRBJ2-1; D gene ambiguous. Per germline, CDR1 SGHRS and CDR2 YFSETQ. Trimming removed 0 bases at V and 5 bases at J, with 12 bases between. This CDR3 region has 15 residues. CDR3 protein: CASSLGNGFDNEQFF. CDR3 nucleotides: TGCGCCAGCAGCTTGGGTAACGGGTTCGACAATGAGCAGTTCTTC.

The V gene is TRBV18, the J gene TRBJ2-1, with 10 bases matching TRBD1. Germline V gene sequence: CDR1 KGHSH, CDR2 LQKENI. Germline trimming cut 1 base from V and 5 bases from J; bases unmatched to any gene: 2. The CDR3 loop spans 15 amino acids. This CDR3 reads CASSPRGTGDNEQFF. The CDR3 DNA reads TGTGCCAGCTCACCACGGGGGACAGGGGACAATGAGCAGTTCTTC.

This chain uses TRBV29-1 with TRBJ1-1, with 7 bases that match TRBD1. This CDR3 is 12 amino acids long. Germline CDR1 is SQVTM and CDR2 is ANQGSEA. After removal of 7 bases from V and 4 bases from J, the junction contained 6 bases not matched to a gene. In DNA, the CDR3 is TGCAGCGCGGTAACAGGGGTCACTGAAGCTTTCTTT. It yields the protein CSAVTGVTEAFF.

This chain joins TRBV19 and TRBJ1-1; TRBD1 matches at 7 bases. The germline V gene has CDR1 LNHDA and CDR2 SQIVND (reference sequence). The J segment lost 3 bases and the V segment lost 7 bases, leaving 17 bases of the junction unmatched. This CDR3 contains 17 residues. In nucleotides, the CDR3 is TGTGCCAGTAACGACCACGACAGGGAGAATGAGGACACTGAAGCTTTCTTT. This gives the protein CASNDHDRENEDTEAFF.

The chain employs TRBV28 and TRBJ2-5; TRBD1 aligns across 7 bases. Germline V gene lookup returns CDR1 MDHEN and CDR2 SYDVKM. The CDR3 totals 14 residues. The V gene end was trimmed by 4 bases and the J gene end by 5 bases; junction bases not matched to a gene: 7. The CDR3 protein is CASSSRDSLETQYF. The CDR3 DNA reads TGTGCCAGCAGTTCCCGGGACAGCCTTGAGACCCAGTACTTC.

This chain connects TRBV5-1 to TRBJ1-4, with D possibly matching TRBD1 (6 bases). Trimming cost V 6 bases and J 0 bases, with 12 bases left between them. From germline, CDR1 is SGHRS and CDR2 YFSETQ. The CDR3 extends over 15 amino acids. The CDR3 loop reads CASTSQGATNEKLFF. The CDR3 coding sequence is TGCGCCAGCACATCACAGGGTGCAACTAATGAAAAACTGTTTTTT.

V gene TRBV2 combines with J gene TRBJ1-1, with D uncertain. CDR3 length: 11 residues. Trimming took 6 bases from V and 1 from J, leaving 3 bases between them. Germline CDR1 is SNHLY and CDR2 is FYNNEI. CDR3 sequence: CASSQNTEAFF. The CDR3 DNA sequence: TGTGCCAGCAGCCAGAACACTGAAGCTTTCTTT.

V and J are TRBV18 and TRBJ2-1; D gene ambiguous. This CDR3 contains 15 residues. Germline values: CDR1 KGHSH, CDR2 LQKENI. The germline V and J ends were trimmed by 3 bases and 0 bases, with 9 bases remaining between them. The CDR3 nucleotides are TGTGCCAGCTCACCCACCAGAAGCTCCTACAATGAGCAGTTCTTC. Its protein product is CASSPTRSSYNEQFF.

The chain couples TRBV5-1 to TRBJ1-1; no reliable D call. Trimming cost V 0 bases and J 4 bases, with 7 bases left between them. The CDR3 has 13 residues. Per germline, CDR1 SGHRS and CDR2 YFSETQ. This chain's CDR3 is CASSLGSVTEAFF. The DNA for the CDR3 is TGCGCCAGCAGCTTGGGATCGGTCACTGAAGCTTTCTTT.

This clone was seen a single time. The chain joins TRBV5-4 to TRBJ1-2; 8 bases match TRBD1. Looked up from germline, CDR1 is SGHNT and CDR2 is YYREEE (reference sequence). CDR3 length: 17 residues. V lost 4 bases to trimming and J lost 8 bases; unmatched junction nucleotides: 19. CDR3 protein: CASSPGQASGPQWGYTF. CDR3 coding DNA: TGTGCCAGCAGCCCGGGACAGGCGTCCGGGCCCCAGTGGGGCTACACCTTC.

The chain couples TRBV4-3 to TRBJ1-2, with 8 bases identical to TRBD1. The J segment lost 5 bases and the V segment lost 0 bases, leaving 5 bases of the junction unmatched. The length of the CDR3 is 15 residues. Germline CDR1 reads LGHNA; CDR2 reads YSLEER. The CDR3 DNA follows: TGCGCCAGCAGCCAAGACCACAGGGGGAGTTATGGCTACACCTTC. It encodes CASSQDHRGSYGYTF.

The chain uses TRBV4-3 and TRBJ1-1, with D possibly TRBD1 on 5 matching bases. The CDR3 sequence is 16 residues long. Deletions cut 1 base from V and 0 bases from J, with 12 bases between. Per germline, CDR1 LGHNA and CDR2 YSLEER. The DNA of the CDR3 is TGCGCCAGCAGCCAAGGGGGGGGGATCCTGAACACTGAAGCTTTCTTT. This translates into CASSQGGGILNTEAFF.

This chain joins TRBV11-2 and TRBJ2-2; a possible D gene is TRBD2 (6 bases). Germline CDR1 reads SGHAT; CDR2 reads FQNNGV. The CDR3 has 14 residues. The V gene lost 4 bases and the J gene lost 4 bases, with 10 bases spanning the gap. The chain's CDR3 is CASSSQTSTGELFF. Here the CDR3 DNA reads TGTGCCAGCAGCTCCCAGACTAGCACCGGGGAGCTGTTTTTT.

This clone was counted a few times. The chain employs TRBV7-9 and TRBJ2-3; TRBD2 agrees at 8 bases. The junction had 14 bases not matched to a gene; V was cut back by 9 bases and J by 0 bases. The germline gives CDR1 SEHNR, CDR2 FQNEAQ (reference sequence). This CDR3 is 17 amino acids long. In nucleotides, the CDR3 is TGTGCCAGTAGGATTGTCCTTGGCGGGGGGAGCACAGATACGCAGTATTTT. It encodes CASRIVLGGGSTDTQYF.

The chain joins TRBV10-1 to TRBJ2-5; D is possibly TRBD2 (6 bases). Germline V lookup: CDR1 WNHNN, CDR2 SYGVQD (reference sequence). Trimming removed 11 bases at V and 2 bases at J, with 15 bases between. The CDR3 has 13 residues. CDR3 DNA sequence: TGCGCCTGGCGGGATCCTGCTCAAGAGACCCAGTACTTC. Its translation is CAWRDPAQETQYF.

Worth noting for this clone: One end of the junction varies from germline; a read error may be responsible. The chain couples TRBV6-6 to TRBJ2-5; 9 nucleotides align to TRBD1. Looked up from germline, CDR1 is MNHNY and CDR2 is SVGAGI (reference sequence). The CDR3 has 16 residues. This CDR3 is CATSSGQGNFQETQYF. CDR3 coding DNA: TGTGCCACCAGTAGCGGACAGGGGAACTTTCAAGAGACCCAGTACTTC.

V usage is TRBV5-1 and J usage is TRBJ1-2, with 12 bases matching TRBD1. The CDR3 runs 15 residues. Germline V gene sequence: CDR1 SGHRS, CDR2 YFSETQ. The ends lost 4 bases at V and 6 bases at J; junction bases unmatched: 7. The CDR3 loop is CASSDRGTGGHGYTF. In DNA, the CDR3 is TGCGCCAGCAGCGATCGAGGGACAGGGGGCCATGGCTACACCTTC.

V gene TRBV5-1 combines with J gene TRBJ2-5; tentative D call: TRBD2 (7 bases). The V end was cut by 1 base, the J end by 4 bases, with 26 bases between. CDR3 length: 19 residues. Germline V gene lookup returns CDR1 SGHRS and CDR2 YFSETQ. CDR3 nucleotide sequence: TGCGCCAGCAGCTTGAAGAAACAATTTCGGGGGGCGTCGGGAGAGACCCAGTACTTC. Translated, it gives CASSLKKQFRGASGETQYF. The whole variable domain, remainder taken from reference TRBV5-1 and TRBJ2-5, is KAGVTQTPRYLIKTRGQQVTLSCSPISGHRSVSWYQQTPGQGLQFLFEYFSETQRNKGNFPGRFSGRQFSNSRSEMNVSTLELGDSALYLCASSLKKQFRGASGETQYFGPGTRLLVL.

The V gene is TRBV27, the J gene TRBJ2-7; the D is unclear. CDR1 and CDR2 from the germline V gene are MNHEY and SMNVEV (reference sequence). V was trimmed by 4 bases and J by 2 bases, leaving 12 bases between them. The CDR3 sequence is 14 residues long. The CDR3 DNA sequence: TGTGCCAGCAGTTCCCACATTTCCCCCTACGAGCAGTACTTC. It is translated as CASSSHISPYEQYF.

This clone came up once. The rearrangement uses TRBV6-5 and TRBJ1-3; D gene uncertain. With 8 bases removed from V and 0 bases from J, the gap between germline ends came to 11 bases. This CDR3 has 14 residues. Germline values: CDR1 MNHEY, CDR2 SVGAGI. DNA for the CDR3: TGTGCCAGCTGTAGAGTACCCTCTGGAAACACCATATATTTT. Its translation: CASCRVPSGNTIYF.

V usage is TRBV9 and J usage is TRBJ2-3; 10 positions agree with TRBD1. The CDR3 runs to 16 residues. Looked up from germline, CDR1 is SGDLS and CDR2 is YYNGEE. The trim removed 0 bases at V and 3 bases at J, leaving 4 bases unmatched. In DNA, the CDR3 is TGTGCCAGCAGCGTAGAGGGACAGGGGAGGACAGATACGCAGTATTTT. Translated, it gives CASSVEGQGRTDTQYF. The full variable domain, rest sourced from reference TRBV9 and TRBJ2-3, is DSGVTQTPKHLITATGQRVTLRCSPRSGDLSVYWYQQSLDQGLQFLIQYYNGEERAKGNILERFSAQQFPDLHSELNLSSLELGDSALYFCASSVEGQGRTDTQYFGPGTRLTVL.

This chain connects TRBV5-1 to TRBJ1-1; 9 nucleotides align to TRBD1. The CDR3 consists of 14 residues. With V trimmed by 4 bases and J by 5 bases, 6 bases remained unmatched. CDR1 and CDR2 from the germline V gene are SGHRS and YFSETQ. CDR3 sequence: CASSAGQGETEAFF. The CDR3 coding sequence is TGCGCCAGCAGCGCGGGACAGGGAGAGACTGAAGCTTTCTTT. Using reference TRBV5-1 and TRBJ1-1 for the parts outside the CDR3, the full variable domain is KAGVTQTPRYLIKTRGQQVTLSCSPISGHRSVSWYQQTPGQGLQFLFEYFSETQRNKGNFPGRFSGRQFSNSRSEMNVSTLELGDSALYLCASSAGQGETEAFFGQGTRLTVV.